These 18 T cell receptor beta chains were all obtained from the same sample, sequenced in a study of cytomegalovirus exposure and HLA in healthy donors. PCR primers comprised 60 Vbeta and 13 Jbeta primers. Sequencing used immunoSEQ multiplex PCR; TCRdb keeps in-frame clones, though not all of them. Of about 120,000 clones listed, 55% to 65% are singletons. The material sequenced was PBMCs. These receptors came from a man aged 35 to 55 in good health and CMV-seropositive.

As DNA, the CDR3 is TGCGCCAGCAGTGACAGGGTCCCGAACACTGAAGCTTTCTTT. Translating gives CASSDRVPNTEAFF. The chain couples TRBV10-2 to TRBJ1-1, with a weak D call TRBD1 (5 bases). CDR1 is WSHSY and CDR2 is SAAADI in the germline V gene. The V and J ends lost 3 bases and 1 base respectively, with 9 bases between them. The CDR3 is 14 residues long.

Only one count was recorded for this clone. The chain joins TRBV2 to TRBJ2-3; D is undetermined. The ends were cut back, 6 bases at V and 5 bases at J, with 9 bases in the middle. This CDR3 is built from 12 residues. Germline CDR1 and CDR2: SNHLY and FYNNEI. The CDR3 here is CASRYTGDTQYF. In DNA, the CDR3 is TGTGCCAGCAGGTATACGGGAGATACGCAGTATTTT.

This clone was picked up a small number of times. The chain has TRBV19 and TRBJ1-5, with 7 bases identical to TRBD1. The CDR3 is 15 amino acids. Losses at the gene ends were 2 bases for V and 6 bases for J; bases not matched to a gene: 7. CDR1 is LNHDA, CDR2 SQIVND, per germline (reference sequence). This CDR3 reads CASSIRRQGGQPQHF. The CDR3 DNA sequence: TGTGCCAGTAGTATAAGGAGACAGGGAGGTCAGCCCCAGCATTTT.

In its sample, this clone was seen a few times. The chain employs TRBV6-4 and TRBJ2-3, with D uncertain. The CDR3 loop spans 12 amino acids. V dropped 0 bases and J dropped 6 bases, with 4 bases sitting between them. Per germline, CDR1 MRHNA and CDR2 SNTAGT. CDR3 sequence (DNA): TGTGCCAGCAGTGACTCGAGGGATACGCAGTATTTT. Protein product: CASSDSRDTQYF.

This chain uses TRBV5-4 with TRBJ2-5; D possibly corresponds to TRBD2 (5 bases). Between the trimmed V and J ends, which lost 1 base and 2 bases, there was a span of 9 bases. Per the germline V gene, CDR1 is SGHNT and CDR2 is YYREEE (reference sequence). The CDR3 extends over 14 amino acids. The CDR3 reads CASSLLRVQETQYF. In DNA form, the CDR3 reads TGTGCCAGCAGCTTGCTGCGGGTTCAAGAGACCCAGTACTTC.

This clone showed up just once. This chain links TRBV28 with TRBJ1-1, with D tentatively TRBD1 (6 bases). In germline, CDR1 is MDHEN, CDR2 SYDVKM. V lost 5 bases and J lost 4, with 11 bases in between. The length of the CDR3 is 13 residues. The CDR3 DNA is TGTGCCAGCAGTCGACAGGTGATCACTGAAGCTTTCTTT. Amino acid sequence: CASSRQVITEAFF.

This chain joins TRBV7-9 and TRBJ2-2; TRBD2 matches at 12 bases. The CDR3 has 19 amino acids. Germline trimming cut 5 bases from V and 0 bases from J; bases unmatched to any gene: 10. Germline V gene data show CDR1 as SEHNR and CDR2 as FQNEAQ (reference sequence). CDR3 residues: CASSPIRLAGDANTGELFF. CDR3 sequence (DNA): TGTGCCAGCAGCCCTATTAGACTAGCGGGGGACGCGAACACCGGGGAGCTGTTTTTT.

The chain employs TRBV10-3 and TRBJ2-1; perhaps TRBD1 as D (5 bases). Trimming left V 3 bases short and J 7 bases short, with 7 bases between. Germline V CDR1 and CDR2: ENHRY, SYGVKD. The CDR3 is 12 residues long. The chain's CDR3 is CAISDGANEQFF. The DNA for the CDR3 is TGTGCCATCAGTGATGGGGCAAATGAGCAGTTCTTC.

The chain combines TRBV6-5 with TRBJ1-5, with D perhaps TRBD1 (6 bases). Germline assignment: CDR1 MNHEY and CDR2 SVGAGI. The CDR3 has 15 residues. Between the trimmed V and J ends, which lost 6 bases and 3 bases, there was a span of 15 bases. The CDR3 DNA reads TGTGCCAGCAGGAAACTTACAGGGAACAATCAGCCCCAGCATTTT. The encoded protein is CASRKLTGNNQPQHF.

The chain recombines TRBV28 with TRBJ1-2; D perhaps matches TRBD1 (6 bases). CDR3 length: 15 amino acids. Germline assignment: CDR1 MDHEN and CDR2 SYDVKM. The V and J ends lost 1 base and 2 bases respectively, with 11 bases between them. CDR3 sequence: CASSLSEGGNYGYTF. In nucleotides, the CDR3 is TGTGCCAGCAGTTTATCAGAGGGGGGGAACTATGGCTACACCTTC.

This rearrangement joins TRBV10-3 to TRBJ2-3, with 10 nucleotides matching TRBD2. This CDR3 contains 14 residues. V was clipped by 6 bases and J by 5 bases; unmatched bases: 5. Germline CDR1 ENHRY, CDR2 SYGVKD. CDR3 bases: TGTGCCATCAGCCAGCGGGAGGGTGGAGATACGCAGTATTTT. It yields the protein CAISQREGGDTQYF.

A few counts support this clone. The rearrangement links TRBV2 to TRBJ1-4; the D is unclear. Trimming left V 3 bases short and J 2 bases short, with 10 bases between. The CDR3 spans 15 residues. Germline lookup yields CDR1 SNHLY and CDR2 FYNNEI. CDR3 loop: CASSEERFTNEKLFF. The CDR3 DNA is TGTGCCAGCAGTGAGGAGAGGTTTACTAATGAAAAACTGTTTTTT. Based on the CDR3 plus reference TRBV2 and TRBJ1-4, the full variable domain is EPEVTQTPSHQVTQMGQEVILRCVPISNHLYFYWYRQILGQKVEFLVSFYNNEISEKSEIFDDQFSVERPDGSNFTLKIRSTKLEDSAMYFCASSEERFTNEKLFFGSGTQLSVL.

As regards this clone: At one of its ends the junction is not consistent with the germline gene, which may arise from a read error. The chain has TRBV9 and TRBJ2-7, with a tentative D call TRBD2 (5 bases). Germline V lookup: CDR1 SGDLS, CDR2 YYNGEE. There are 14 residues in the CDR3. CDR3 coding DNA: TGTGCCAGCAGCGTAGTGCCTAGCTCCCACGAGCAGTACTTC. Translated: CASSVVPSSHEQYF.

This chain joins TRBV28 and TRBJ1-1; D is unclear. V lost 3 bases and J lost 4, with 12 bases in between. Germline lookup yields CDR1 MDHEN and CDR2 SYDVKM. This CDR3 contains 14 residues. In DNA form, the CDR3 reads TGTGCCAGCAGTTTGGGCGGGTTGGGCACTGAAGCTTTCTTT. It codes for CASSLGGLGTEAFF.

The CDR3 region is CASSYVGGSYEQYF. In nucleotides, the CDR3 is TGTGCCAGCAGTTACGTGGGCGGGAGCTACGAGCAGTACTTC. This sequence joins TRBV6-5 and TRBJ2-7; 7 nucleotides align to TRBD2. CDR1 and CDR2 from the germline V gene are MNHEY and SVGAGI. This CDR3 region has 14 residues. V shed 2 bases, J shed 3 bases, and the junction held 4 bases outside the gene matches.

The chain links TRBV4-3 to TRBJ2-1; the match to TRBD1 covers 9 bases. The V and J ends lost 2 bases and 4 bases, in that order; junction bases with no gene match: 9. CDR1 LGHNA and CDR2 YSLEER come from the germline V gene. CDR3 length: 17 residues. CDR3 loop: CASSQHTPGQGYNEQFF. The DNA for the CDR3 is TGCGCCAGCAGCCAACACACCCCGGGACAGGGTTACAATGAGCAGTTCTTC.

This clone was observed once. The chain employs TRBV5-6 and TRBJ2-2; 8 nucleotides align to TRBD2. The CDR3 length is 18 residues. Germline V lookup: CDR1 SGHDT, CDR2 YYEEEE. Trimming at V came to 4 bases and at J to 0 bases, leaving 11 bases not matched to a gene. CDR3 bases: TGTGCCAGCAGCCCTACGGGACTAGGCCGCGCGAACACCGGGGAGCTGTTTTTT. Its protein is CASSPTGLGRANTGELFF. The whole variable domain, remainder taken from reference TRBV5-6 and TRBJ2-2, is DAGVTQSPTHLIKTRGQQVTLRCSPKSGHDTVSWYQQALGQGPQFIFQYYEEEERQRGNFPDRFSGHQFPNYSSELNVNALLLGDSALYLCASSPTGLGRANTGELFFGEGSRLTVL.

The chain employs TRBV12-5 and TRBJ1-2, with TRBD1 identical over 10 bases. Germline CDR1 is LGHNT and CDR2 is FRNRAP. The CDR3 sequence is 13 residues long. The V segment lost 7 bases and the J segment 4 bases; nucleotides outside the gene matches: 3. CDR3 in amino acids: CASVRDRGYGYTF. The CDR3 bases are TGTGCTAGTGTTCGGGACAGGGGCTATGGCTACACCTTC.